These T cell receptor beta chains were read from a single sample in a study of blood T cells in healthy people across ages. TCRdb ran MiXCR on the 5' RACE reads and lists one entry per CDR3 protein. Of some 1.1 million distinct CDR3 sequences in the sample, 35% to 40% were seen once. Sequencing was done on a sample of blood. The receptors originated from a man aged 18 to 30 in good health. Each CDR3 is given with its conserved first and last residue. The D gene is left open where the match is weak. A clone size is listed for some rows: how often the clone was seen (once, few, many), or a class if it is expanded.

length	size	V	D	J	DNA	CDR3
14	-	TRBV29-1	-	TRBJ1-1	TGCAGCGTAGCTACGGGGGAGATGAACGCTGAAGCTTTCTTT	CSVATGEMNAEAFF
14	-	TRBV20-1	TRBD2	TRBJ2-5	TGCAGTGCCCAACTAGCGTTTGGGTGGGAGACCCAGTACTTC	CSAQLAFGWETQYF
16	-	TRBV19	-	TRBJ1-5	TGTGCCAGTAGTATAGGAGGGTTCGGAGGCAATCAGCCCCAGCATTTT	CASSIGGFGGNQPQHF
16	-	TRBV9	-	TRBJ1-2	TGTGCCAGCAGCGTAGGGGGGGGAGACAGAGTATATGGCTACACCTTC	CASSVGGGDRVYGYTF
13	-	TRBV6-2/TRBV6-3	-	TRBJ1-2	TGTGCCAGCAGTTACTCTATGGGCGATGGCTACACCTTC	CASSYSMGDGYTF
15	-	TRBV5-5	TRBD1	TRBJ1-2	TGTGCCAGCAGCCCAGGCCCAGGGGGCAACTATGGCTACACCTTC	CASSPGPGGNYGYTF
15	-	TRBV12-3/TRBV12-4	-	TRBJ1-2	TGTGCCAGCAGTTTAGGCGGGGGGCCTCGGGGAGGCTACACCTTC	CASSLGGGPRGGYTF
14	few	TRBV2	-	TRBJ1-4	TGTGCCAGCAGTGGATCCGGGACCGTCGAAAAACTGTTTTTT	CASSGSGTVEKLFF
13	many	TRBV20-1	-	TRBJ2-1	TGCAGCGTAACAAGACAGGACTACAATGAGCAGTTCTTC	CSVTRQDYNEQFF
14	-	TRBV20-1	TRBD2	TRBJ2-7	TGCAGTGCCCTAATAACTAGCGGGATCTACGAGCAGTACTTC	CSALITSGIYEQYF
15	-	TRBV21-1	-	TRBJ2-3	TGTGCCAGCAGCAAAGTCAGGGGGAGCACAGATACGCAGTATTTT	CASSKVRGSTDTQYF
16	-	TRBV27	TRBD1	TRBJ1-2	TGTGCCAGCAGTCGACGGGGGACAGGGGATAACTATGGCTACACCTTC	CASSRRGTGDNYGYTF
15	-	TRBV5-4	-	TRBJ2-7	TGTGCCAGCAGCTGGGGGACGGCCATCTCCTACGAGCAGTACTTC	CASSWGTAISYEQYF
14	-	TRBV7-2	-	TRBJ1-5	TGTGCCAGCAGCTTAGCGACGGGAGAATCAGCCCAGCATTTT	CASSLATGESAQHF
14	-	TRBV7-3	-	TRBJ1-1	TGTGCCAGCAGCGTAAGTAGGGATGGGACTGAAGCTTTCTTT	CASSVSRDGTEAFF
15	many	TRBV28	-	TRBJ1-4	TGTGCCAGCAGGACAGGACCTGCAACTAATGAAAAACTGTTTTTT	CASRTGPATNEKLFF
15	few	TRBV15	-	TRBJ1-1	TGTGCCACCAGCAGAGAGAAAGGCAGTAACACTGAAGCTTTCTTT	CATSREKGSNTEAFF
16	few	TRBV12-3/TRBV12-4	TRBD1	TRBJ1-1	TGTGCCAGCAGGGGAGGACAGGCCCCCTTGAACACTGAAGCTTTCTTT	CASRGGQAPLNTEAFF
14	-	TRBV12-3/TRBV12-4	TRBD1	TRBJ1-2	TGTGCCAGCAGTGCGACAGGGCTGTCCTATGGCTACACCTTC	CASSATGLSYGYTF
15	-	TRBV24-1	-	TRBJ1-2	TGTGCCACCAGTGCCCGGGGGACCGCTAATTATGGCTACACCTTC	CATSARGTANYGYTF
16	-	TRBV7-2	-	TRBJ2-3	TGTGCCAGCAGCTTACGGATGGGAATAGACACAGATACGCAGTATTTT	CASSLRMGIDTDTQYF
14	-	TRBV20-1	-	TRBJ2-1	TGCAGTGCTTCCGGACATAGCTCCTACAATGAGCAGTTCTTC	CSASGHSSYNEQFF
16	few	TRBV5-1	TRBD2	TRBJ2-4	TGCGCCAGCAGCTTGCCGGGGACTAGATCGAGTGACATTCAGTACTTC	CASSLPGTRSSDIQYF
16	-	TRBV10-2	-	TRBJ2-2	TGCGCCAGCAGTGATTGGCCCCCAGAGAACACCGGGGAGCTGTTTTTT	CASSDWPPENTGELFF
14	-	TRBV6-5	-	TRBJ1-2	TGTGCCAGCAGTTACTCTTACTGGTCTTATGGCTACACCTTC	CASSYSYWSYGYTF
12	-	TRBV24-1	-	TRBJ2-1	TGTGCCACCAGTGATCCACCGCGTGAGCAGTTCTTC	CATSDPPREQFF
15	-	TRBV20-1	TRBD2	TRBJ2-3	TGCAGTGCCAAGACTAGCGGGGGGAACACAGATACGCAGTATTTT	CSAKTSGGNTDTQYF
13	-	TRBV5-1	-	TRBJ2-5	TGCGCCAGCCGACCGGAAACCAAAGAGACCCAGTACTTC	CASRPETKETQYF
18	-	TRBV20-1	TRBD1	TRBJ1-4	TGCAGTGCTAGAGGGGACAGAAAGACCCAAAGAAATAATGAAAAACTGTTTTTT	CSARGDRKTQRNNEKLFF
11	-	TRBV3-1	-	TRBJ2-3	TGTGCCAGCAGCCAAGGGCGGAGTCTGTATTTT	CASSQGRSLYF
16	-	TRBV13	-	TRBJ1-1	TGTGCCAGCAGCTCCGCGGTGGGGGGAATGAACACTGAAGCTTTCTTT	CASSSAVGGMNTEAFF
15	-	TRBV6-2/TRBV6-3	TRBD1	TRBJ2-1	TGTGCCAGCAGTTACCCCGGGACAGCCTACAATGAGCAGTTCTTC	CASSYPGTAYNEQFF
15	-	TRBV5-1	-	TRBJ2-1	TGCGCCAGCAGCTTGCTGGGACGGCAACCCGTGGGGCAGTTCTTC	CASSLLGRQPVGQFF
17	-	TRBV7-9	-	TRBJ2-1	TGTGCCAGCAGCTTAGAGGGAGCAGGCGGGTCCTACAATGAGCAGTTCTTC	CASSLEGAGGSYNEQFF
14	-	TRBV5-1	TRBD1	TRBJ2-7	TGCGCCAGCAGCTCGGAGGACAGGGGCTACGAGCAGTACTTC	CASSSEDRGYEQYF
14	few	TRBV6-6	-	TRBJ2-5	TGTGCCAGCAGACCTCCAGGGACAAGGGAGATCCAGTACTTC	CASRPPGTREIQYF
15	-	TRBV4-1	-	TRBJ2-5	TGCGCGGGCAGCCTGGGGGTGGGAAGCCAAGAGACCCAGTACTTC	CAGSLGVGSQETQYF
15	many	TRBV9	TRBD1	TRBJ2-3	TGTGCCAGCAGCGTCAGACAGGGTAACACAGATACGCAGTATTTT	CASSVRQGNTDTQYF
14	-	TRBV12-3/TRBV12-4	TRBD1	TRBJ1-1	TGTGCCAGCAGTCACCCCGGGACAGGCACTGAAACTTTCTTT	CASSHPGTGTETFF
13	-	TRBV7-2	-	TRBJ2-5	TGTGCCAGTCGCGACTCGAAACTAGGAAGGCAGTACTTC	CASRDSKLGRQYF
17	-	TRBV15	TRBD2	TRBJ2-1	TGTGCCACCAGCAGACCTACTAGCGTGGCCTCCTACAATGAGCAGTTCTTC	CATSRPTSVASYNEQFF
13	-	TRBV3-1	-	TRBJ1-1	TGTGCCAGCAGGGACAGATTTAACACTGAAGCTTTCTTT	CASRDRFNTEAFF
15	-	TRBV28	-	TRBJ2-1	TGTGCCAGCAGTTCGGGGGGCCCCGACAGGAATGAGCAGTTCTTC	CASSSGGPDRNEQFF